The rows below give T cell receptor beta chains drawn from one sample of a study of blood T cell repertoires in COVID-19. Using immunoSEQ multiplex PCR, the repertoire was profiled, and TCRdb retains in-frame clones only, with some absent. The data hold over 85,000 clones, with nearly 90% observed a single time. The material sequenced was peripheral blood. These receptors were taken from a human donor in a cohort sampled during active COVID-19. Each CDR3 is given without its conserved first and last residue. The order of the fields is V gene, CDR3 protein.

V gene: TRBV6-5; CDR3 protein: ASSYAPRSSNQPQH
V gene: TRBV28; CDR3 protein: ASSLSGGYT
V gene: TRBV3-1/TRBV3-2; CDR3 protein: ASSQTWGGSGANVLT
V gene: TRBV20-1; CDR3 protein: SAPYYNEQF
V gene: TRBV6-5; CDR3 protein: ASKAGPTYEQY
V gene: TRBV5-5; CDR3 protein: ASSLDRAGEQF
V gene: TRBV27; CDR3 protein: ASNQLRTRNTGELF
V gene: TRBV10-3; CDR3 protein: AISPTSGSYNEQF
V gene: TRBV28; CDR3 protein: ASSFVWGLAASSYNEQF
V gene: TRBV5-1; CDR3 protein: ASSLARDYNEQF
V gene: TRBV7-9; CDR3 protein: ASSSGTNTEAF
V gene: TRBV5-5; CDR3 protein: ASSLVASFSYEQY
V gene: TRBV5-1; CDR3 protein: ASSSDRGRSLYAF
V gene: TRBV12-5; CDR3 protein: ASGLGASGVLTDTQY
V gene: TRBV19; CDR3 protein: ASSFQGSEQY